Given below is one TCR beta chain in context. What it recognizes is unknown. This sample is part of a study of OX40 agonist ivuxolimab in advanced cancers. Notes on the study in general: Part of the nonresponder group also had normalized T-cell clonal expansion that was low.

Profiled with immunoSEQ multiplex PCR; TCRdb holds only in-frame clones, not every one. In the table there are under 65,000 clones, approximately 91% of which are singletons. Germline CDR1 is MDHEN and CDR2 is SYDVKM. This CDR3 is 16 amino acids long. V lost 4 bases and J lost 4, with 20 bases in between. Specimen: CD4+ or CD8+ T cells sorted from blood, collected in a trial of the OX40 agonist ivuxolimab. This receptor was obtained from an adult with an advanced solid tumor such as melanoma, head and neck, liver or kidney cancer. This rearrangement joins TRBV28 to TRBJ2-7, with D possibly matching TRBD1 (5 bases). The CDR3, as DNA: TGTGCCAGCAGTTCCTTCTGGGGCGAGGATCCTTACGAGCAGTACTTC. It yields the protein CASSSFWGEDPYEQYF. The entire variable domain, with the rest obtained from reference TRBV28 and TRBJ2-7, is as follows: DVKVTQSSRYLVKRTGEKVFLECVQDMDHENMFWYRQDPGLGLRLIYFSYDVKMKEKGDIPEGYSVSREKKERFSLILESASTNQTSMYLCASSSFWGEDPYEQYFGPGTRLTVT.